This TCR beta chain comes out of a study of blood T cell repertoires in COVID-19 (dated by TCRdb to 2018 to 2021). A note on the overall study: Collaborator samples came from the United States, Italy and Spain and covered acute and convalescent phases of COVID-19. The material from the prospective study consisted of cDNA or gDNA derived from T cells, B-cell-depleted T cells, or PBMCs. Deeply sampled blood TCRbeta repertoires from subjects exposed to, actively infected with, or recovered from COVID-19 were included in the dataset. A freely available public database, intended as a resource for researchers studying the immune response to SARS-CoV-2, is where the repertoires were released. The samples were drawn from two sources: the first 160 participants of the ongoing ImmuneRACE study, and 1,000 to 1,500 subjects contributed by 6 global collaborators. Where available, HLA class I and class II types were obtained from metadata supplied by the sample provider rather than from assay-based typing. Nearly every sample came with metadata listing a de-identified subject ID, COVID-19 status, age in years and sex.

Another Seattle source contributed samples from volunteer blood donors who had recovered from COVID-19. Collaborating institutions collected whole blood in K2EDTA tubes following their own protocols. For TCRbeta analysis, collaborators shipped samples in one of three forms: frozen whole blood, isolated PBMCs, or DNA extracted from either of those sample types. Sequences LNHDA (CDR1) and SQIVND (CDR2) are obtained from the germline V gene (reference sequence). CDR3 length: 14 amino acids, cysteine to phenylalanine. Only the CDR3 part of the read is kept: 42 bases, read in frame from the first base. V sheds 7 bases and J sheds 0 bases, leaving 12 bases between their ends. This clone was detected only a few times. This receptor's antigen is unknown. Within one base of it there is no much larger clone, and no base qualities were kept. TCRbeta CDR3 regions were amplified from genomic DNA by means of the immunoSEQ Assay, a bias-controlled multiplex PCR. On the authors' methods: The number of nucleated cells in each sample was estimated by amplification of reference gene primers within the assay. Sequence reads were collapsed and filtered to measure the absolute abundance of every unique TCRbeta CDR3 rearrangement. For each sample, productive Simpson clonality was calculated as the square root of Simpson's diversity index across productive rearrangements. The source is immuneACCESS, and TCRdb retained only in-frame sequences with V and J called. Part of the clones is not carried over; for the studies checked, unresolved V genes explain less than half of this, and the remainder is unexplained. V, J and clone size are those of that table, while D and trimming were read from the DNA. Across this sample there are hundreds of thousands of clones, with under 95% seen only once. Of the sample, around 3.5% falls within the top ten clones.

Beyond this particular receptor, the publication reports: How much clinical and demographic metadata was included differed by source and by participant, and the metadata was provided uncurated.

The chain is encoded by TRBV19 joined to TRBJ1-2, with the D segment identity uncertain. The sequence came from a young woman who had recovered from COVID-19. Sequenced: peripheral blood. The CDR3: CASKLKSTNYGYTF. The DNA sequence is as follows: TGTGCCAGTAAACTTAAGAGTACTAACTATGGCTACACCTTC.